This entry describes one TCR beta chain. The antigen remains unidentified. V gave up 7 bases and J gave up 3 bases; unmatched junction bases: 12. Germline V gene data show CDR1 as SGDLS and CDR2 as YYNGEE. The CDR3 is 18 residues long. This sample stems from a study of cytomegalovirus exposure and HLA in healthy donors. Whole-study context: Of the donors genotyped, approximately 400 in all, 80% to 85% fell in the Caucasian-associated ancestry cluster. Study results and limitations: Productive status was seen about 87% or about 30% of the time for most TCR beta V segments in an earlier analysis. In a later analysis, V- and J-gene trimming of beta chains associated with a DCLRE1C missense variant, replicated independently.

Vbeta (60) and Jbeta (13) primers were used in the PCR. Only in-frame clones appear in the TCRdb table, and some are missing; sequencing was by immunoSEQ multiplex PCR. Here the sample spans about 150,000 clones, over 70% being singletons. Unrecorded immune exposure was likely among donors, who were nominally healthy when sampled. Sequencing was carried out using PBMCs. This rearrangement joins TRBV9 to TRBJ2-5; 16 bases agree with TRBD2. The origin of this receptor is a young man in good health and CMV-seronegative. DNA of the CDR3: TGTGCCAGCTCCCGACCTTTGGGACTAGCGGGGGGGAAAGAGACCCAGTACTTC. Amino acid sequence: CASSRPLGLAGGKETQYF. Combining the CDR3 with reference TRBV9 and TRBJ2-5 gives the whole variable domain DSGVTQTPKHLITATGQRVTLRCSPRSGDLSVYWYQQSLDQGLQFLIQYYNGEERAKGNILERFSAQQFPDLHSELNLSSLELGDSALYFCASSRPLGLAGGKETQYFGPGTRLLVL.